Described below is a single TCR beta chain sequence and its context. The sample originates from a study of cytomegalovirus exposure and HLA in healthy donors. Primers for the PCR totalled 60 Vbeta and 13 Jbeta. The assay was immunoSEQ multiplex PCR, and TCRdb's table has in-frame clones only and misses some. The sample yields about 140,000 clones, around 83% seen once. Germline V gene sequence: CDR1 KGHSH, CDR2 LQKENI. Trimming stripped 2 bases from V and 5 bases from J, with 20 bases between. The CDR3 is 17 residues long. Sequencing was done on a sample of PBMCs. V is TRBV18 and J is TRBJ2-3; D is possibly TRBD2 (6 bases). The TCR comes from a male donor in good health and CMV-seropositive. This CDR3 is CASSPRGGRGGGDTQYF. The DNA of the CDR3 is TGTGCCAGCTCACCAAGAGGCGGAAGGGGAGGCGGAGATACGCAGTATTTT.